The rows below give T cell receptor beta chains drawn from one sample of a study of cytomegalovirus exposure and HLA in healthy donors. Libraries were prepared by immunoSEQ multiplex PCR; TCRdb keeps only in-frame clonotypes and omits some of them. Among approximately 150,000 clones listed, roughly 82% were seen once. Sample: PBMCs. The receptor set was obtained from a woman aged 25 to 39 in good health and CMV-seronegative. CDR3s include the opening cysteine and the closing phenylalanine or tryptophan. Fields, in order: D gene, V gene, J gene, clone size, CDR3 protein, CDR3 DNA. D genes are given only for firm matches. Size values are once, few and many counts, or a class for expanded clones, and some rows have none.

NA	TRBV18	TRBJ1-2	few	CASSPPFNYGYTF	TGTGCCAGCTCACCACCCTTTAACTATGGCTACACCTTC
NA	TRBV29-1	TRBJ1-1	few	CSAPVGGREAFF	TGCAGCGCCCCGGTAGGAGGCAGGGAAGCTTTCTTT
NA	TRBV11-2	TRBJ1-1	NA	CASSLRQIGFTEAFF	TGTGCCAGCAGCTTAAGACAGATCGGGTTCACTGAAGCTTTCTTT
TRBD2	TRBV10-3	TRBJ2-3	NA	CAISDPSGGQEDTQYF	TGTGCCATCAGTGATCCTAGCGGGGGGCAGGAAGATACGCAGTATTTT
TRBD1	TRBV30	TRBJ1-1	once	CAWSPWGTGRRTEAFF	TGTGCCTGGAGTCCATGGGGGACAGGGAGAAGGACTGAAGCTTTCTTT
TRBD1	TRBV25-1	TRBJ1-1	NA	CASSEIFGDRAAFF	TGTGCCAGCAGTGAGATATTTGGTGACAGGGCAGCTTTCTTT
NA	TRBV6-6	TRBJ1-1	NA	CASSYAGVGTEAFF	TGTGCCAGCAGTTACGCCGGGGTAGGCACTGAAGCTTTCTTT
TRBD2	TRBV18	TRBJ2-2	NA	CASSRKGLAGEDGELFF	TGTGCCAGCTCACGAAAGGGACTAGCGGGAGAAGACGGGGAGCTGTTTTTT
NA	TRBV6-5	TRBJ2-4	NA	CASTIQVAKNIQYF	TGTGCCAGCACCATACAGGTAGCCAAAAACATTCAGTACTTC
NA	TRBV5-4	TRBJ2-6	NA	CASSLGITAGANVLTF	TGTGCCAGCAGCTTGGGTATAACAGCTGGGGCCAACGTCCTGACTTTC
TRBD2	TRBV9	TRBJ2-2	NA	CASSPTSVTGELFF	TGTGCCAGCAGCCCAACTAGCGTCACCGGGGAGCTGTTTTTT
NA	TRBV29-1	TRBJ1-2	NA	CSVVGGRSYGYTF	TGCAGCGTTGTAGGAGGCAGGAGCTATGGCTACACCTTC
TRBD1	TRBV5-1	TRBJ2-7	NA	CASSLAWTGGVYEQYF	TGCGCCAGCAGCTTGGCCTGGACAGGGGGCGTCTACGAGCAGTACTTC
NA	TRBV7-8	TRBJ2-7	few	CASSLGGRGYSYEQYF	TGTGCCAGCAGCTTAGGCGGCAGGGGCTACTCCTACGAGCAGTACTTC
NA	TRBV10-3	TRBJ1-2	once	CAISESQGDGYTF	TGTGCCATCAGTGAGTCACAAGGGGATGGCTACACCTTC
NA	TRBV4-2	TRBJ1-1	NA	CASSQGRGGTEAFF	TGTGCCAGCAGCCAAGGCCGGGGTGGGACTGAAGCTTTCTTT
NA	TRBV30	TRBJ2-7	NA	CAFRGFPSSYEQYF	TGTGCCTTCCGAGGCTTCCCGAGCTCCTACGAGCAGTACTTC
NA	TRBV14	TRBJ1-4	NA	CASSQLGHTEKLFF	TGTGCCAGCAGCCAGTTGGGACATACCGAAAAACTGTTTTTT
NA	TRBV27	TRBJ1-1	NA	CASSYQGGTEAFF	TGTGCCAGCAGTTACCAGGGAGGCACTGAAGCTTTCTTT
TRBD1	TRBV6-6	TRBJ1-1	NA	CASSDRGNTEAFF	TGTGCCAGCAGTGACAGGGGGAACACTGAAGCTTTCTTT
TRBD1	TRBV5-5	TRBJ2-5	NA	CASSFAGQGFQTQYF	TGTGCCAGCAGTTTTGCGGGACAGGGGTTTCAGACCCAGTACTTC
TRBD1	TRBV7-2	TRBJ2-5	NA	CASQRQGNQETQYF	TGTGCCAGCCAGCGACAGGGGAACCAAGAGACCCAGTACTTC
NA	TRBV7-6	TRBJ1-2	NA	CASSSLQGPNYGYTF	TGTGCCAGCAGCAGCCTTCAGGGTCCTAACTATGGCTACACCTTC
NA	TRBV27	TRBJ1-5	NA	CASSLSLLAQPQHF	TGTGCCAGCAGTTTATCGTTACTAGCTCAGCCCCAGCATTTT
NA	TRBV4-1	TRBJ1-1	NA	CASSYSNTEAFF	TGCGCCAGCAGCTACTCCAACACTGAAGCTTTCTTT
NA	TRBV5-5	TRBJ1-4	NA	CASSPVPNEKLFF	TGTGCCAGCAGCCCTGTCCCTAATGAAAAACTGTTTTTT
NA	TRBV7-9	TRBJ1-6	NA	CASSLGALRALHF	TGTGCCAGCAGCTTAGGGGCCCTCCGTGCCCTCCACTTT
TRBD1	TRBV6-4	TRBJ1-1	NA	CAITGTGGLNTEAFF	TGTGCCATAACCGGGACAGGGGGATTGAACACTGAAGCTTTCTTT